This is a list of T cell receptor beta chains from one sample in a study of regulatory dendritic cells for organ transplantation. Method: immunoSEQ multiplex PCR; TCRdb's copy keeps in-frame clones and lacks some. The sample has about 4,000 clones; about 62% are singletons. No antigen has been identified for these receptors. The source material was memory CD8+ T cells from blood cultured with regulatory dendritic cells. The receptors were sampled from a human donor in good health. Both conserved end residues are part of each CDR3. The order of the fields is clone size, J gene, D gene, CDR3 length, V gene, CDR3 DNA, CDR3 protein. A D gene is named only where the DNA matches it firmly. Rows may omit the clone size; those that give it use once, few, many or a size class.

size: -
J: TRBJ2-1
D: TRBD2
length: 16
V: TRBV7-3
DNA: TGTGCCAGCAGCTCCCGGCGGGGTAGCGGGGGGAGTGAGCAGTTCTTC
CDR3: CASSSRRGSGGSEQFF

size: few
J: TRBJ2-1
D: -
length: 13
V: TRBV4-3
DNA: TGCGCCAGCAGCCAAGAAGGGTGGGAGGAGCAGTTCTTC
CDR3: CASSQEGWEEQFF

size: -
J: TRBJ1-2
D: -
length: 16
V: TRBV7-8
DNA: TGTGCCAGTGGGATTCTGCGCGGGGGAACTGAATATGGCTACACCTTC
CDR3: CASGILRGGTEYGYTF

size: -
J: TRBJ2-1
D: -
length: 16
V: TRBV9
DNA: TGTGCCAGCAGCAGTTCGAGCCAGGGCACCTACAATGAGCAGTTCTTC
CDR3: CASSSSSQGTYNEQFF

size: -
J: TRBJ2-5
D: -
length: 13
V: TRBV5-1
DNA: TGCGCCAGCAGCTTTTTTACTGGTGAGACCCAGTACTTC
CDR3: CASSFFTGETQYF

size: few
J: TRBJ2-4
D: -
length: 13
V: TRBV9
DNA: TGTGCCAGCAGCGTAGGGACACCAAACATTCAGTACTTC
CDR3: CASSVGTPNIQYF

size: -
J: TRBJ2-5
D: -
length: 15
V: TRBV6-6
DNA: TGTGCCAGCAGTGCTGCGGGGCATCAATTGGAGACCCAGTACTTC
CDR3: CASSAAGHQLETQYF

size: -
J: TRBJ2-3
D: -
length: 14
V: TRBV7-9
DNA: TGTGCCGGGACCGGGGGTTCTAGCACAGATACGCAGTATTTT
CDR3: CAGTGGSSTDTQYF

size: few
J: TRBJ1-5
D: -
length: 17
V: TRBV4-1
DNA: TGCGCCAGCAGCCAAGACGCGGTAGGGGGACCCAATCAGCCCCAGCATTTT
CDR3: CASSQDAVGGPNQPQHF

size: once
J: TRBJ2-7
D: -
length: 12
V: TRBV5-6
DNA: TGTGCCAGCAGCTCATTGACATACGAGCAGTACTTC
CDR3: CASSSLTYEQYF

size: medium-sized
J: TRBJ2-1
D: -
length: 14
V: TRBV4-1
DNA: TGCGCCAGCAGCCAAGTGGCACTGACAAATGAGCAGTTCTTC
CDR3: CASSQVALTNEQFF

size: -
J: TRBJ2-1
D: TRBD2
length: 16
V: TRBV5-1
DNA: TGCGCCAGCAGCTTGGGGGTAGCGGGGGTTTACAATGAGCAGTTCTTC
CDR3: CASSLGVAGVYNEQFF

size: -
J: TRBJ2-1
D: -
length: 14
V: TRBV4-2
DNA: TGTGCCAGCAGCCAAGATGCTGGGCGGGATGAGCAGTTCTTC
CDR3: CASSQDAGRDEQFF

size: -
J: TRBJ2-3
D: TRBD2
length: 13
V: TRBV6-6
DNA: TGTGCCAGCAGTTCGGGACTATTAGATACGCAGTATTTT
CDR3: CASSSGLLDTQYF

size: -
J: TRBJ2-2
D: -
length: 13
V: TRBV12-5
DNA: TGTGCTAGTGGAGACACAGGGCACGGGGAGCTGTTTTTT
CDR3: CASGDTGHGELFF

size: -
J: TRBJ2-7
D: -
length: 12
V: TRBV9
DNA: TGTGCCAGCAGTCCCAATGCCTACGAGCAGTACTTC
CDR3: CASSPNAYEQYF

size: few
J: TRBJ1-1
D: TRBD1
length: 16
V: TRBV11-3
DNA: TGTGCCAGCAGCTCTACCAGACAGGGGGTGAACACTGAAGCTTTCTTT
CDR3: CASSSTRQGVNTEAFF

size: -
J: TRBJ1-3
D: -
length: 15
V: TRBV4-2
DNA: TGTGCCAGCAGCCCGACAGGTTCTTCTGGAAACACCATATATTTT
CDR3: CASSPTGSSGNTIYF

size: -
J: TRBJ1-1
D: TRBD1
length: 13
V: TRBV5-6
DNA: TGTGCCAGCAGCCCCGGGACAGTCTCTGAAGCTTTCTTT
CDR3: CASSPGTVSEAFF

size: few
J: TRBJ2-7
D: TRBD1
length: 13
V: TRBV27
DNA: TGTGCCAGCAGTGAAAGGACAGGGTACGAGCAGTACTTC
CDR3: CASSERTGYEQYF

size: -
J: TRBJ2-7
D: TRBD1
length: 14
V: TRBV9
DNA: TGTGCCAGCAGCGCCGGACAGGGGACTTACGAGCAGTACTTC
CDR3: CASSAGQGTYEQYF

size: -
J: TRBJ2-7
D: -
length: 12
V: TRBV7-9
DNA: TGTGCCAGCTCCTTTGGGGCTTACGAGCAGTACTTC
CDR3: CASSFGAYEQYF

size: -
J: TRBJ2-5
D: -
length: 10
V: TRBV5-1
DNA: TGCGCCAGCAGCTCCCCTGCCCAGTACTTC
CDR3: CASSSPAQYF

size: few
J: TRBJ2-7
D: TRBD2
length: 16
V: TRBV9
DNA: TGTGCCAGCAGCTCCGACCCGGGGGGGCTTTACTACGAGCAGTACTTC
CDR3: CASSSDPGGLYYEQYF

size: -
J: TRBJ2-2
D: -
length: 14
V: TRBV6-5
DNA: TGTGCCAGCAGTTACTCGCAGGTGACCGGGGAGCTGTTTTTT
CDR3: CASSYSQVTGELFF

size: -
J: TRBJ2-7
D: TRBD1
length: 13
V: TRBV7-9
DNA: TGTGCCAGCAGCCTGGACAGGGTCTACGAGCAGTACTTC
CDR3: CASSLDRVYEQYF

size: -
J: TRBJ1-6
D: TRBD1
length: 16
V: TRBV6-6
DNA: TGTGCCAGCAGTTATTTAAGGGGGCGAAATAATTCACCCCTCCACTTT
CDR3: CASSYLRGRNNSPLHF

size: -
J: TRBJ2-1
D: TRBD2
length: 22
V: TRBV4-3
DNA: TGCGCCAGCAGCCAAGGGGCCCTTGGGGGACTAGCGGAAAATGTCCCCTACAATGAGCAGTTCTTC
CDR3: CASSQGALGGLAENVPYNEQFF

size: -
J: TRBJ2-2
D: TRBD2
length: 17
V: TRBV9
DNA: TGTGCCAGCAGCGCAGAAGAGACTAGCGGGGGCCCCCCGGAGCTGTTTTTT
CDR3: CASSAEETSGGPPELFF

size: -
J: TRBJ2-3
D: TRBD2
length: 16
V: TRBV11-3
DNA: TGTGCCAGCAGCCCCGGGACTAGCGGGGGGGCAGATACGCAGTATTTT
CDR3: CASSPGTSGGADTQYF

size: -
J: TRBJ2-2
D: TRBD2
length: 16
V: TRBV19
DNA: TGTGCCACCCTGGGACTAGCGGGGGTGAACACCGGGGAGCTGTTTTTT
CDR3: CATLGLAGVNTGELFF

size: -
J: TRBJ2-7
D: TRBD2
length: 15
V: TRBV28
DNA: TGTGCCAGCAGTTTAAGTAGCGGGGGGGCCTACGAGCAGTACTTC
CDR3: CASSLSSGGAYEQYF

size: -
J: TRBJ2-3
D: TRBD1
length: 16
V: TRBV11-1
DNA: TGTGCCAGCAGTAGAACCGGGACAGGGGTGGCAGATACGCAGTATTTT
CDR3: CASSRTGTGVADTQYF

size: -
J: TRBJ2-3
D: -
length: 15
V: TRBV27
DNA: TGTGCCAGCACCCTGTACGGGGGGCCTTTAGATACGCAGTATTTT
CDR3: CASTLYGGPLDTQYF

size: -
J: TRBJ2-7
D: -
length: 12
V: TRBV5-1
DNA: TGCGCCAGCAGTATGTCCTCCTACGAGCAGTACTTC
CDR3: CASSMSSYEQYF

size: -
J: TRBJ1-1
D: -
length: 14
V: TRBV5-6
DNA: TGTGCCAGCAGCCCCGAGGGGGTGAACACTGAAGCTTTCTTT
CDR3: CASSPEGVNTEAFF

size: -
J: TRBJ2-7
D: TRBD1
length: 15
V: TRBV7-9
DNA: TGTGCCAGCAGCTTTGGGGACAGCAGCTCCTACGAGCAGTACTTC
CDR3: CASSFGDSSSYEQYF

size: -
J: TRBJ2-3
D: TRBD1
length: 14
V: TRBV11-2
DNA: TGTGCCAGCAGCGGACAGGGGGCAGGAGATACGCAGTATTTT
CDR3: CASSGQGAGDTQYF

size: -
J: TRBJ1-4
D: -
length: 15
V: TRBV5-8
DNA: TGTGCCAGCAGCTTTGGACAGCTGAGTACTGAAAAACTGTTTTTT
CDR3: CASSFGQLSTEKLFF

size: few
J: TRBJ2-1
D: -
length: 17
V: TRBV7-9
DNA: TGTGCCAGCAGCCCGTGGACCCTACGGGGAAGTTACAATGAGCAGTTCTTC
CDR3: CASSPWTLRGSYNEQFF

size: once
J: TRBJ2-1
D: TRBD2
length: 16
V: TRBV5-1
DNA: TGCGCCAGCAGCTTCTGGGGCGGGGGGGGGGACAATGAGCAGTTCTTC
CDR3: CASSFWGGGGDNEQFF

size: medium-sized
J: TRBJ1-2
D: -
length: 13
V: TRBV7-8
DNA: TGTGCCAGCAGCTTAGAACAGGGAACGAGCTACACCTTC
CDR3: CASSLEQGTSYTF

size: -
J: TRBJ1-2
D: TRBD1
length: 14
V: TRBV6-5
DNA: TGTGCCAGCAGTTCCGGACAGGGTAACTATGGCTACACCTTC
CDR3: CASSSGQGNYGYTF

size: -
J: TRBJ2-5
D: TRBD2
length: 15
V: TRBV11-2
DNA: TGTGCCAGCAGCTTAGTCCGGGGGGACCAAGAGACCCAGTACTTC
CDR3: CASSLVRGDQETQYF

size: -
J: TRBJ1-2
D: -
length: 15
V: TRBV4-3
DNA: TGCGCCAGCAGCCAAGATGCCAGCGCCCTTGATGGCTACACCTTC
CDR3: CASSQDASALDGYTF

size: -
J: TRBJ1-2
D: -
length: 13
V: TRBV29-1
DNA: TGCAGCGTCTACAGGGAGGGTAGCTATGGCTACACCTTC
CDR3: CSVYREGSYGYTF

size: -
J: TRBJ1-1
D: -
length: 15
V: TRBV4-1
DNA: TGCGCCAGCAGCCAACATCAACAGGGGAACACTGAAGCTTTCTTT
CDR3: CASSQHQQGNTEAFF

size: few
J: TRBJ1-2
D: -
length: 13
V: TRBV7-8
DNA: TGTGCCAGCACCCCGGACAGTGACTATGGCTACACCTTC
CDR3: CASTPDSDYGYTF

size: -
J: TRBJ2-5
D: -
length: 14
V: TRBV7-9
DNA: TGTGCCAGCAGCCCCGACAGGTACCAAGAGACCCAGTACTTC
CDR3: CASSPDRYQETQYF

size: few
J: TRBJ1-5
D: -
length: 15
V: TRBV2
DNA: TGTGCCAGCAGTGCTAGGACACATAGCAATCAGCCCCAGCATTTT
CDR3: CASSARTHSNQPQHF

size: -
J: TRBJ1-6
D: -
length: 14
V: TRBV9
DNA: TGTGCCAGCAGCCCCCCGGGAGGGCTGGCACCCCTCCACTTT
CDR3: CASSPPGGLAPLHF

size: -
J: TRBJ2-7
D: -
length: 13
V: TRBV6-5
DNA: TGTGCCAGCAGTTACTCGACAGGCGCGGAGCAGTACTTC
CDR3: CASSYSTGAEQYF

size: -
J: TRBJ2-7
D: TRBD1
length: 12
V: TRBV29-1
DNA: TGCAGCGGGTGGACAGGGTCAGGGGAGCAGTACTTC
CDR3: CSGWTGSGEQYF

size: -
J: TRBJ2-2
D: TRBD2
length: 19
V: TRBV4-3
DNA: TGCGCCAGCAGCCAAAGTAGGGTGGGGACTAGCGGATCCACCGGGGAGCTGTTTTTT
CDR3: CASSQSRVGTSGSTGELFF

size: -
J: TRBJ1-2
D: TRBD1
length: 14
V: TRBV6-5
DNA: TGTGCCAGCAGGGATGGGCAGGGGGCCGATGGCTACACCTTC
CDR3: CASRDGQGADGYTF

size: few
J: TRBJ1-6
D: -
length: 15
V: TRBV4-3
DNA: TGCGCCAGCAGCCCTTCTGGTGGCCATAATTCACCCCTCCACTTT
CDR3: CASSPSGGHNSPLHF

size: -
J: TRBJ2-3
D: -
length: 14
V: TRBV6-6
DNA: TGTGCCAGCGGGGCAGGGTCGGACACAGATACGCAGTATTTT
CDR3: CASGAGSDTDTQYF

size: -
J: TRBJ2-7
D: TRBD1
length: 16
V: TRBV5-1
DNA: TGCGCCAGCAGCCAATCAGGAACAGGGGCTTCCTACGAGCAGTACTTC
CDR3: CASSQSGTGASYEQYF

size: -
J: TRBJ2-2
D: -
length: 14
V: TRBV4-2
DNA: TGTGCCAGCAGCGTTACAAGTAACACCGGGGAGCTGTTTTTT
CDR3: CASSVTSNTGELFF

size: -
J: TRBJ2-2
D: -
length: 13
V: TRBV9
DNA: TGTGCCAGCAGCGTAGGGGGGGCCGGGGAGCTGTTTTTT
CDR3: CASSVGGAGELFF